This T cell receptor (beta chain) was sequenced for a study of Graves' ophthalmopathy and Graves' hyperthyroidism. With V trimmed by 4 bases and J by 5 bases, 27 bases remained unmatched. Germline CDR1 reads SGHVS; CDR2 reads FQNEAQ. This CDR3 has 21 residues. TCR beta CDR3 amplification used RNA transcripts. HTBI-primed first-round RT-PCR preceded second-round multiplex PCR. MiXCR, applied by TCRdb to the multiplex PCR reads, yields one record per CDR3 protein. The sample lists about 160,000 distinct CDR3 sequences, roughly two fifths seen once, with over 7% in the top ten. This clonotype was seen repeatedly, ten times or more.

Specimen: peripheral blood. The chain combines TRBV7-8 with TRBJ1-2; TRBD1 matches at 8 bases. This clonotype was sampled from a man younger than 40 with Graves' ophthalmopathy. CDR3 nucleotides: TGTGCCAGCAGCTGGACAGGGTGGTCCCAAGGATGGGATTATTTGGATTATGGCTACACCTTC. This encodes CASSWTGWSQGWDYLDYGYTF.